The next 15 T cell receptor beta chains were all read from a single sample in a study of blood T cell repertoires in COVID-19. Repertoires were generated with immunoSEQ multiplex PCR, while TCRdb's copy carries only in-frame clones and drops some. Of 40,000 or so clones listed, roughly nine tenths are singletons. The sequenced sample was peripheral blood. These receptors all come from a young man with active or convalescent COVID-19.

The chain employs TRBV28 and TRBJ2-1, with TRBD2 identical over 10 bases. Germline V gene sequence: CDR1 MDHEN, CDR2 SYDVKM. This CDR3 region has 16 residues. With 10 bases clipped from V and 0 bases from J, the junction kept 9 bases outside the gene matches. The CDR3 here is CATLGASGSSYNEQFF. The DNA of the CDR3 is TGTGCCACCCTTGGAGCTAGCGGGAGCTCCTACAATGAGCAGTTCTTC.

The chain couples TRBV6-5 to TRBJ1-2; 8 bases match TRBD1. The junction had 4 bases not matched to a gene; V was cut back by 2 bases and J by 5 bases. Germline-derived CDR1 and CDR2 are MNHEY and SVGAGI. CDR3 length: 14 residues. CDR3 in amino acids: CASSYNRGFYGYTF. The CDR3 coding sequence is TGTGCCAGCAGTTACAACAGGGGGTTTTATGGCTACACCTTC.

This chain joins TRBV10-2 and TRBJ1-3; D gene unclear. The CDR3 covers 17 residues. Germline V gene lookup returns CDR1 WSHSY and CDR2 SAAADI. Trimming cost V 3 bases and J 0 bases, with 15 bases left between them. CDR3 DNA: TGCGCCAGCAGTGATTGGGGAGTGAGGAACTCTGGAAACACCATATATTTT. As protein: CASSDWGVRNSGNTIYF.

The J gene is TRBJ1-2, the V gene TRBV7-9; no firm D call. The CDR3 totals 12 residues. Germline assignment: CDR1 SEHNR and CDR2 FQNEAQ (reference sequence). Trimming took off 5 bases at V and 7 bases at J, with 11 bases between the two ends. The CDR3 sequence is CASSGRRPGYTF. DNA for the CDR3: TGTGCCAGCAGCGGGCGTAGGCCTGGCTACACCTTC.

For the CDR3, the DNA is TGTGCCAGCTCACAAGCATCGACAGGGAGTATAAACACCATATATTTT. Its translation is CASSQASTGSINTIYF. The J gene is TRBJ1-3, the V gene TRBV18, with 7 bases fitting TRBD1. J was trimmed by 6 bases and V by 4 bases; bases with no gene match: 12. The CDR3 runs 16 residues. Germline V gene sequence: CDR1 KGHSH, CDR2 LQKENI.

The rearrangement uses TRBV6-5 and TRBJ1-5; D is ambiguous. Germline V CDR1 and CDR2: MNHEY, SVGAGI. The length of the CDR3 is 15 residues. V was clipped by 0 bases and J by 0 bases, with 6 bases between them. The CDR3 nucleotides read TGTGCCAGCAGTTACTCCGGGGTTAGCAATCAGCCCCAGCATTTT. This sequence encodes CASSYSGVSNQPQHF.

The DNA for the CDR3 is TGTGCCAGCAGTCCCTACTCTGGAAACACCATATATTTT. Translated, it gives CASSPYSGNTIYF. V usage is TRBV6-6 and J usage is TRBJ1-3, with D uncertain. The CDR3 sequence is 13 residues long. From germline, CDR1 is MNHNY and CDR2 SVGAGI (reference sequence). V was clipped by 5 bases and J by 0 bases, with 5 bases between them.

CDR3: CASSGPDRVRGYTF. The CDR3 DNA reads TGTGCCAGCAGCGGCCCGGACAGGGTTCGTGGCTACACCTTC. The genes are TRBV13 and TRBJ1-2; 8 bases are shared with TRBD1. Germline V gene lookup returns CDR1 PRHDT and CDR2 FYEKMQ (reference sequence). The junction had 9 bases not matched to a gene; V was cut back by 5 bases and J by 7 bases. The CDR3 covers 14 residues.

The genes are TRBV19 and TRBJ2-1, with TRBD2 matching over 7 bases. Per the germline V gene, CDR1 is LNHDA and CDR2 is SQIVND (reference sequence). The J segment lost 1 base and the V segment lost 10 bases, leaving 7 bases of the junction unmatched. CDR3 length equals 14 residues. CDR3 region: CATGRTGSYNEQFF. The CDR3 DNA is TGTGCCACCGGGAGGACGGGGTCCTACAATGAGCAGTTCTTC. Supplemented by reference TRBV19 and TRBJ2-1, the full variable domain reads DGGITQSPKYLFRKEGQNVTLSCEQNLNHDAMYWYRQDPGQGLRLIYYSQIVNDFQKGDIAEGYSVSREKKESFPLTVTSAQKNPTAFYLCATGRTGSYNEQFFGPGTRLTVL.

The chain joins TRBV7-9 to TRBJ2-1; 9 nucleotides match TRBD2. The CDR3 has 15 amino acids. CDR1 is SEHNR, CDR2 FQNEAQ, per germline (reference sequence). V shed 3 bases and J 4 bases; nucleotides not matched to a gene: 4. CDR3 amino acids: CASSFLAGQYNEQFF. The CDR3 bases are TGTGCCAGCAGCTTTCTAGCGGGACAGTACAATGAGCAGTTCTTC.

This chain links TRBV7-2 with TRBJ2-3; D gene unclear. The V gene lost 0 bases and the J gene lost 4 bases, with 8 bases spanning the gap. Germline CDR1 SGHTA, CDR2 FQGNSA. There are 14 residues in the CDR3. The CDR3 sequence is CASSLARSADTQYF. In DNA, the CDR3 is TGTGCCAGCAGCTTAGCGCGGAGCGCAGATACGCAGTATTTT. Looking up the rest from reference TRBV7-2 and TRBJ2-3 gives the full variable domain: GAGVSQSPSNKVTEKGKDVELRCDPISGHTALYWYRQSLGQGLEFLIYFQGNSAPDKSGLPSDRFSAERTGGSVSTLTIQRTQQEDSAVYLCASSLARSADTQYFGPGTRLTVL.

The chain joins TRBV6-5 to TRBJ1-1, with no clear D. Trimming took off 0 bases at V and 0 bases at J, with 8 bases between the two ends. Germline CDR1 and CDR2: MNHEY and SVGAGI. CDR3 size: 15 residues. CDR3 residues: CASSYSRGMNTEAFF. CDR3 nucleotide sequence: TGTGCCAGCAGTTACTCGAGAGGAATGAACACTGAAGCTTTCTTT.

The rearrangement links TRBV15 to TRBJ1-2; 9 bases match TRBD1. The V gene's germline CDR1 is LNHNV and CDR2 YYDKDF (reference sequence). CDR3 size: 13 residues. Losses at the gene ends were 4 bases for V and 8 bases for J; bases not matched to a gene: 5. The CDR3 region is CATSNRGREGYTF. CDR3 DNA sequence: TGTGCCACCAGCAACAGGGGGCGGGAAGGCTACACCTTC.

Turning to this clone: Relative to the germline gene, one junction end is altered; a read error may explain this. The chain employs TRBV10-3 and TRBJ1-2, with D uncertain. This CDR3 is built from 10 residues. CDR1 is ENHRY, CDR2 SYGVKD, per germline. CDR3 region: CAISESSPVF. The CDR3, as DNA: TGTGCCATCAGTGAGTCGAGTCCCGTCTTC.

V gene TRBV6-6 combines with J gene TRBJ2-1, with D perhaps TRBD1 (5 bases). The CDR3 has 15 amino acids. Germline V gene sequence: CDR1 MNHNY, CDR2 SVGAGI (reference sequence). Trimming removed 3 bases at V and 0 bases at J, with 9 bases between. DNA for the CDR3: TGTGCCAGCAGTTATTTACAGGTCTCCTACAATGAGCAGTTCTTC. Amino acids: CASSYLQVSYNEQFF.